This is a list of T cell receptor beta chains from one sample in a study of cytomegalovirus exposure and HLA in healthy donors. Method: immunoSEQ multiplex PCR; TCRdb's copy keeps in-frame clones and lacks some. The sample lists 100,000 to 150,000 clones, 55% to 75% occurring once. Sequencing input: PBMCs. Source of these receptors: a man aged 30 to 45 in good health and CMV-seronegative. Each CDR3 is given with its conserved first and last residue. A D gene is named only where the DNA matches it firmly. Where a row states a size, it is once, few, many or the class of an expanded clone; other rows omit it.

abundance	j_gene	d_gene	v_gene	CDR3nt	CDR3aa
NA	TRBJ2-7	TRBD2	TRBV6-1	TGTGCCAGCAGTACCCGGGGGGTTGAGCAGTACTTC	CASSTRGVEQYF
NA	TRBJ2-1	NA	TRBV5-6	TGTGCCAGCAGCTTGGCCTGGGGGCGGAATGAGCAGTTCTTC	CASSLAWGRNEQFF
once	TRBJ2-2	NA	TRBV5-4	TGTGCCAGCAGCTTGGTACTAGAGGGCGGGGAGCTGTTTTTT	CASSLVLEGGELFF
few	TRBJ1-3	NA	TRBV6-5	TGTGCCAGCAGTCCAGGGTTGTTCGTTGACACCATATATTTT	CASSPGLFVDTIYF
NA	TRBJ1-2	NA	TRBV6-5	TGTGCCAGCAGTTACTCGAAGGGCAGGGCGGGAGGCTACACCTTC	CASSYSKGRAGGYTF
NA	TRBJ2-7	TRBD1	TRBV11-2	TGTGCCAGCAGCTTTACAGAGGGGGCCACCTACGAGCAGTACTTC	CASSFTEGATYEQYF
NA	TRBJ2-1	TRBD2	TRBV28	TGTGCCAGCAGTCCTGGGACTAGCGGGGGGTCACCGTACAATGAGCAGTTCTTC	CASSPGTSGGSPYNEQFF
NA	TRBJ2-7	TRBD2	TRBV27	TGTGCCAGCAGACTAGCGGGGGGTCACGAGCAGTACTTC	CASRLAGGHEQYF
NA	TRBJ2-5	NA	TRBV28	TGTGCCAGTACCGTTATCCGACAGGGAGGAACCCAGTACTTC	CASTVIRQGGTQYF
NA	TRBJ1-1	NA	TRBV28	TGTGCCAGCAGTTCCTTCGACAGACCGAACACTGAAGCCTTCTTT	CASSSFDRPNTEAFF
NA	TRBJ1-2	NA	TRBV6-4	TGTGCCAGCAGCAGGACGGGAGACTATGGCTACACCTTC	CASSRTGDYGYTF
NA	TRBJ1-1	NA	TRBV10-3	TGTGCCACAACTAAGGGACAAACTCGAACTGAAGCTTTCTTT	CATTKGQTRTEAFF
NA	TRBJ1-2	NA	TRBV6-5	TGTGCCAGCAGTTACCGTGGGGGGAGTAACTATGGCTACACCTTC	CASSYRGGSNYGYTF
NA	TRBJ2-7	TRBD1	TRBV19	TGTGCCAGTACCCCGGGACAGGGCTACGAGCAGTACTTC	CASTPGQGYEQYF
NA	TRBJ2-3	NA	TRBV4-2	TGTGCCAGCAGCCTACGAGGAGGGACTAGCACAGATACGCAGTATTTT	CASSLRGGTSTDTQYF
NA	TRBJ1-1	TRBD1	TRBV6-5	TGTGCCGTTTCAGGGGGCACGTGGAACACTGAAGCTTTCTTT	CAVSGGTWNTEAFF
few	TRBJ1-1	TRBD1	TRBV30	TGTGCCGGACGGGGACAGAGAAACACTGAAGCTTTCTTT	CAGRGQRNTEAFF
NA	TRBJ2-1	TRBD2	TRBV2	TGTGCCAGCAGTGAGGGGACTAGTAGGTCCGATGAGCAGTTCTTC	CASSEGTSRSDEQFF
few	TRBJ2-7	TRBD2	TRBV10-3	TGTGCCATCAGTGAGGCCGGACTAGCGGGACAATCCTACGAGCAGTACTTC	CAISEAGLAGQSYEQYF
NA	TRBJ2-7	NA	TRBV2	TGTGCCAGCAGTGAAGGGTTCAGGGCGACCTCATACGAGCAGTACTTC	CASSEGFRATSYEQYF
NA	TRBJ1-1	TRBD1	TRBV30	TGTGCCTGGAGTCGCCAAAAAGACCCGGGACAGGGGTTGGGTGCTGAAGCTTTCTTT	CAWSRQKDPGQGLGAEAFF
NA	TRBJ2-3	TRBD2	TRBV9	TGTGCCAGCAGCCCCAGCGGGGGGGCGCTACGTACGCAGTATTTT	CASSPSGGALRTQYF
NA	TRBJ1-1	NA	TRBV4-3	TGCGCCAGCAGCTCGAGGGCAGGGGATGGAACTGAAGCTTTCTTT	CASSSRAGDGTEAFF
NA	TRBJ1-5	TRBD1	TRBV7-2	TGTGCCAGCAGCTCGACAGGGTTCTATCAGCCCCAGCATTTT	CASSSTGFYQPQHF
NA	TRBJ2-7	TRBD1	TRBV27	TGTGCCAGCAGTTTTAGTCCCGGGACAGGGACCTACGAGCAGTACTTC	CASSFSPGTGTYEQYF
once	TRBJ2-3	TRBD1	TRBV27	TGTGCCAGCGGTAACCGGGACAGGGGGTGGAGACAGAGCACAGATACGCAGTATTTT	CASGNRDRGWRQSTDTQYF
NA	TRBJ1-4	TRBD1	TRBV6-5	TGTGCCAGCAGCAGACAGGGAGGCAATGAAAAACTGTTTTTT	CASSRQGGNEKLFF
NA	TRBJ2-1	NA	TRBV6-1	TGTGCCAGCAGTACGCGACAGGCGAATTACAATGAGCAGTTCTTC	CASSTRQANYNEQFF
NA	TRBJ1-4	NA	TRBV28	TGTGCCAGCAGTTCCTTCGCAGTTCCTAATGAAAAACTGTTTTTT	CASSSFAVPNEKLFF
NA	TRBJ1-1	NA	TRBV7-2	TGTGCCAGCAGCTTAGGCCAGGTGATGAACACTGAAACTTTCTTT	CASSLGQVMNTETFF
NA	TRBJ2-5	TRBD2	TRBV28	TGTGCCAGCAGGCGGCAAGGGCGGGGGGTCGAGACCCAGTACTTC	CASRRQGRGVETQYF
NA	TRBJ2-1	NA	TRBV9	TGTGCCAGCAGCGTAGGGCGGGGTCCCTACAATGAGCAGTTCTTC	CASSVGRGPYNEQFF
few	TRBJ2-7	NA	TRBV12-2	TGTGCAAGTCGCTCCCCCCTAGCGGCCCTACCCGAGCAGTACTTC	CASRSPLAALPEQYF
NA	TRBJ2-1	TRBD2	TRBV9	TGTGCCAGCAGCGTTGAGCGGGGGACCTACAATGAGCAGTTCTTC	CASSVERGTYNEQFF
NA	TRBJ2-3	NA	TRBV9	TGTGCCAGCAGCGTGAGGGCCGTAGATACGCAGTATTTT	CASSVRAVDTQYF
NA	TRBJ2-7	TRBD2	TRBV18	TGTGCCAGCTCAAAGACTAGCGGGGGGCCTAGCTCCTACGAGCAGTACTTC	CASSKTSGGPSSYEQYF
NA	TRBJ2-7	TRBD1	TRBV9	TGTGCCAGCAGTTCGGCAGGGGGCTCCTACGAGCAGTACTTC	CASSSAGGSYEQYF
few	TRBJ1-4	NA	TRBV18	TGTGCCAGCTCACCAGGGGGCACTAATGAAAAACTGTTTTTT	CASSPGGTNEKLFF
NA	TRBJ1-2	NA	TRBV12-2	TGTGCAAGTCGCTTAGCCGGGGAGGACAGGAACCGGGGCTACACCTTC	CASRLAGEDRNRGYTF
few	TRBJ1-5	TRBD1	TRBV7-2	TGTGCCAGCAGCGACCCCCAGGGGGCGAGCAATCAGCCCCAGCATTTT	CASSDPQGASNQPQHF
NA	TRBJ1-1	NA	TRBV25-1	TGTGCCAGCAGTGAAAGGGGGGGAACGGCTTTCTTT	CASSERGGTAFF
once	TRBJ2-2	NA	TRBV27	TGTGCCAGCAGTTTATCAAGCGGCACCGGGGAGCTGTTTTTT	CASSLSSGTGELFF
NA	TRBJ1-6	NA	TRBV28	TGTGCCAGCAGTTTACTTGACTGGAGTTCACCCCTCCACTTT	CASSLLDWSSPLHF
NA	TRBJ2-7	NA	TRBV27	TGTGCCAGCAGTTCGGACAGAGACTCCTACGAGCAGTACTTC	CASSSDRDSYEQYF
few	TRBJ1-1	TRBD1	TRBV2	TGTGCCAGCAAGCGACAGGGACTGAACACTGAAGCTTTCTTT	CASKRQGLNTEAFF
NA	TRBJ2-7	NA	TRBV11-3	TGTGCCAGCAGCCCAGAGACAGGGAGGCTGTACTTC	CASSPETGRLYF
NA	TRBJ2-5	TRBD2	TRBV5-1	TGCGCCAGCAGCTGGACTAGCGGGGGTGAGACCCAGTACTTC	CASSWTSGGETQYF
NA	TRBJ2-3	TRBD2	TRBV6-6	TGTGCCAGCATCCTAGAGGGACTAGCGAGCACAGATACGCAGTATTTT	CASILEGLASTDTQYF
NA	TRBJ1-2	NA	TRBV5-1	TGCGCCAGCAGCTTCCAGGGCCAAAGCTATGGCTACACCTTC	CASSFQGQSYGYTF
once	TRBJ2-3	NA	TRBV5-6	TGTGCCAGCAGCTTGGCGGCAGGGGTGGTCGATACGCAGTATTTT	CASSLAAGVVDTQYF
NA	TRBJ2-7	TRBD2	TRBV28	TGTGCCAGCAGTTTGCCCGGGGGGGCCTACGAGCAGTACTTC	CASSLPGGAYEQYF
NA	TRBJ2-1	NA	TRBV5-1	TGCGCCAGCAGCTTGGACAGACCCAATGAGCAGTTCTTC	CASSLDRPNEQFF